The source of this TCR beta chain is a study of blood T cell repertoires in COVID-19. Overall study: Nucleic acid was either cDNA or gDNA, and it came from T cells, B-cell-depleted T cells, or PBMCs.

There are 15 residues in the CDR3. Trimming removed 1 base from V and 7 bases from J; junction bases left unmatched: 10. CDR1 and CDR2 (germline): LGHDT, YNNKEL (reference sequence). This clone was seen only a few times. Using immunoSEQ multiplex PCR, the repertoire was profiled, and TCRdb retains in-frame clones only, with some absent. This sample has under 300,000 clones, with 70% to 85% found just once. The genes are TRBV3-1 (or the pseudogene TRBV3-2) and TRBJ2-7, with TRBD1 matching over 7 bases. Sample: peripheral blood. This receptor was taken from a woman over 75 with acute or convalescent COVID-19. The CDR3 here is CASSQGGTAHGEQYF. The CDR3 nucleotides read TGTGCCAGCAGCCAAGGAGGGACAGCACACGGTGAGCAGTACTTC.